This TCR beta chain was recovered during a study of cytomegalovirus exposure and HLA in healthy donors. Whole-study findings and limits: Earlier analysis found most TCR beta V segments productive about 90% or about 30% of the time. Later analysis associated a missense DCLRE1C variant with TCR beta V- and J-gene trimming.

The donors comprised healthy bone marrow donors. Nominally healthy donors were sampled, though unrecorded immune exposures were likely. With regard to this clone: As yet, its antigen is unknown.

The study ran its PCR with 60 Vbeta and 13 Jbeta primers. Sequenced by immunoSEQ multiplex PCR; TCRdb stores in-frame clones only, minus some. This table holds more than 40,000 clones. CDR1 is SGHRS and CDR2 is YFSETQ in the germline V gene. The length of the CDR3 is 17 residues. V lost 5 bases to trimming and J lost 0 bases, with 18 bases between them. This rearrangement joins TRBV5-1 to TRBJ1-5, with D hard to call. The sequenced material came from PBMCs. This clonotype was obtained from a female donor in good health and CMV-seronegative. CDR3 sequence: CASRGRRSPYSNQPQHF. The CDR3 DNA reads as TGCGCCAGCAGAGGTAGAAGGAGTCCATATAGCAATCAGCCCCAGCATTTT. Drawing the rest from reference TRBV5-1 and TRBJ1-5, the complete variable domain is KAGVTQTPRYLIKTRGQQVTLSCSPISGHRSVSWYQQTPGQGLQFLFEYFSETQRNKGNFPGRFSGRQFSNSRSEMNVSTLELGDSALYLCASRGRRSPYSNQPQHFGDGTRLSIL.